A selection of T cell receptor beta chains follows, all from one sample in a study of shared clonotypes between healthy human individuals. TCRdb's table, derived via immunoSEQ multiplex PCR, lists solely in-frame clones and lacks some. The data show about 110,000 clones, approximately 70% seen once. Sequenced sample: memory CD8+ T cells sorted from blood. These receptors were taken from a woman in her 30s in good health. CDR3s include the opening cysteine and the closing phenylalanine or tryptophan. D genes are given only for firm matches. Clone sizes are given selectively: once, few, many, or a class where the clone is expanded.

v_gene	j_gene	abundance	d_gene	CDR3aa	CDR3nt
TRBV4-1	TRBJ2-7	-	-	CASSQVQGTYEQYF	TGCGCCAGCAGCCAAGTCCAGGGAACCTACGAGCAGTACTTC
TRBV18	TRBJ2-1	-	TRBD2	CASSPSGVIAGQHEQFF	TGTGCCAGCTCACCAAGCGGCGTGATAGCGGGCCAGCATGAGCAGTTCTTC
TRBV7-9	TRBJ2-2	few	-	CASSSATGELFF	TGTGCCAGCAGCTCGGCGACCGGGGAGCTGTTTTTT
TRBV7-9	TRBJ1-1	-	-	CASSSDTTEAFF	TGTGCCAGCAGCTCGGACACGACTGAAGCTTTCTTT
TRBV28	TRBJ1-6	many	-	CASSPLRGPLHF	TGTGCCAGCAGTCCGTTGAGAGGACCCCTCCACTTT
TRBV7-8	TRBJ2-7	-	TRBD1	CASSPGQLEQYF	TGTGCCAGCAGCCCGGGACAGCTCGAGCAGTACTTC
TRBV11-2	TRBJ1-4	-	-	CASSLGSSGGKKLFF	TGTGCCAGCAGCTTAGGGAGCTCGGGCGGTAAAAAACTGTTTTTT
TRBV13	TRBJ2-7	-	TRBD2	CASSLLAGVGVGEQYF	TGTGCCAGCAGCTTACTTGCGGGAGTAGGGGTGGGCGAGCAGTACTTC
TRBV6-6	TRBJ2-1	-	TRBD2	CASSSLAGEGEEQFF	TGTGCCAGCAGTTCCCTAGCGGGGGAGGGTGAGGAGCAGTTCTTC
TRBV7-2	TRBJ1-5	-	-	CASSLVLNSNQPQHF	TGTGCCAGCAGCTTAGTGCTGAATAGCAATCAGCCCCAGCATTTT
TRBV7-9	TRBJ1-5	-	-	CASSLVGRVNQPQHF	TGTGCCAGCAGCTTAGTGGGGCGGGTCAATCAGCCCCAGCATTTT
TRBV29-1	TRBJ1-1	-	-	CSVREGTEAFF	TGCAGCGTTCGGGAGGGCACTGAAGCTTTCTTT
TRBV5-1	TRBJ2-7	-	-	CASSLNPSPSYEQYF	TGCGCCAGCAGCTTGAATCCATCACCTTCCTACGAGCAGTACTTC
TRBV5-1	TRBJ2-5	-	-	CASSLSQETQYF	TGCGCCAGCAGCTTGTCCCAAGAGACCCAGTACTTC
TRBV25-1	TRBJ2-3	many	TRBD2	CASSESIAGPDTQYF	TGTGCCAGCAGTGAGTCTATAGCGGGACCCGATACGCAGTATTTT
TRBV28	TRBJ1-5	-	-	CASSFQISNQPQHF	TGTGCCAGCAGTTTTCAAATTAGCAATCAGCCCCAGCATTTT
TRBV27	TRBJ1-5	few	TRBD1	CASPTGTGPYSNQPQHF	TGTGCCAGCCCTACCGGGACAGGGCCCTATAGCAATCAGCCCCAGCATTTT
TRBV6-1	TRBJ1-2	-	-	CASTAYGTHGYTF	TGTGCCAGCACCGCGTATGGGACTCATGGCTACACCTTC
TRBV2	TRBJ2-7	-	TRBD2	CASSPLTSEIYEQYF	TGTGCCAGCAGCCCCCTCACTAGCGAAATCTACGAGCAGTACTTC
TRBV7-6	TRBJ2-3	-	TRBD2	CASSETSGSGIDTQYF	TGTGCCAGCAGCGAGACTAGCGGGAGTGGAATAGATACGCAGTATTTT
TRBV6-1	TRBJ2-5	medium-sized	-	CASSERAEIETQYF	TGTGCCAGCAGTGAAAGAGCTGAGATAGAGACCCAGTACTTC
TRBV6-5	TRBJ2-2	-	-	CASSYYTTANTGELFF	TGTGCCAGCAGTTACTACACGACAGCGAACACCGGGGAGCTGTTTTTT
TRBV7-2	TRBJ1-1	-	-	CASSSQVDLTEAFF	TGTGCCAGCAGCTCACAGGTCGATTTGACTGAAGCTTTCTTT
TRBV5-1	TRBJ2-2	-	TRBD1	CASSFDRGNTGELFF	TGCGCCAGCAGCTTCGACAGGGGTAACACCGGGGAGCTGTTTTTT
TRBV29-1	TRBJ1-2	-	TRBD1	CSVIAGQGAYGYTF	TGCAGCGTTATCGCGGGACAGGGTGCTTATGGCTACACCTTC
TRBV7-2	TRBJ2-2	-	TRBD1	CASSLAGQGLGGELFF	TGTGCCAGCAGCTTAGCGGGACAGGGTCTCGGCGGGGAGCTGTTTTTT
TRBV5-1	TRBJ1-3	-	-	CASYETAGNTIYF	TGCGCCAGCTACGAGACAGCTGGAAACACCATATATTTT
TRBV18	TRBJ1-2	-	TRBD1	CASSLGGREKNYGYTF	TGTGCCAGCTCACTAGGGGGCAGGGAGAAGAACTATGGCTACACCTTC
TRBV15	TRBJ1-1	-	TRBD1	CATSSTRDREAFF	TGTGCCACCAGCAGTACTCGGGACAGAGAAGCTTTCTTT
TRBV5-4	TRBJ2-5	-	-	CASSEESQETQYF	TGTGCCAGCAGCGAAGAGAGCCAAGAGACCCAGTACTTC
TRBV5-4	TRBJ2-1	-	TRBD2	CASSLSDRTSGRAPYNEQFF	TGTGCCAGCAGCTTGAGCGATCGTACTAGCGGGAGGGCCCCCTACAATGAGCAGTTCTTC
TRBV27	TRBJ2-5	-	-	CASSLSIITIKETQYF	TGTGCCAGCAGTTTATCCATAATTACAATCAAAGAGACCCAGTACTTC
TRBV11-2	TRBJ2-1	-	-	CASSPGGGEGPYNEQFF	TGTGCCAGCAGCCCCGGAGGGGGGGAGGGGCCCTACAATGAGCAGTTCTTC
TRBV5-8	TRBJ1-3	-	-	CASNLPGEVPGNTIYF	TGTGCCAGCAACCTTCCAGGGGAAGTCCCTGGAAACACCATATATTTT
TRBV2	TRBJ2-7	-	-	CASHRQVNSYEQYF	TGTGCCAGCCATAGACAGGTGAACTCCTACGAGCAGTACTTC
TRBV5-1	TRBJ2-5	-	-	CASSPDDGQETQYF	TGCGCCAGCAGCCCGGACGACGGCCAAGAGACCCAGTACTTC
TRBV2	TRBJ1-5	-	-	CASRATRSMNQPQHF	TGTGCCAGCAGGGCGACGCGTTCTATGAATCAGCCCCAGCATTTT
TRBV11-2	TRBJ2-4	-	TRBD2	CASSQSGRALNLGKNIQYF	TGTGCCAGCAGTCAGAGCGGGAGGGCCCTAAATTTAGGCAAAAACATTCAGTACTTC
TRBV5-1	TRBJ2-2	-	-	CASSLQVHHTGELFF	TGCGCCAGCAGCTTGCAGGTACATCACACCGGGGAGCTGTTTTTT
TRBV2	TRBJ2-7	-	-	CASSAGTAGHEQYF	TGTGCCAGCAGTGCCGGGACGGCGGGCCACGAGCAGTACTTC
TRBV9	TRBJ1-2	-	-	CASSGWAGGNYGYTF	TGTGCCAGCAGCGGCTGGGCGGGGGGAAACTATGGCTACACCTTC
TRBV5-1	TRBJ2-7	-	-	CASRSTGTTSSYEQYF	TGCGCCAGCAGGTCAACCGGGACGACCAGCTCCTACGAGCAGTACTTC
TRBV4-1	TRBJ2-1	-	-	CASSQADPRWGYNEQFF	TGCGCCAGCAGCCAAGCGGATCCGCGGTGGGGGTACAATGAGCAGTTCTTC
TRBV25-1	TRBJ2-7	-	-	CASRGVDEQYF	TGTGCCAGCAGGGGCGTGGACGAGCAGTACTTC
TRBV16	TRBJ2-5	-	TRBD2	CASSQWTSGNIETQYF	TGTGCCAGCAGCCAATGGACTAGCGGGAATATCGAGACCCAGTACTTC
TRBV14	TRBJ2-3	-	-	CASSMGMGTDTQYF	TGTGCCAGCAGCATGGGGATGGGCACAGATACGCAGTATTTT
TRBV4-1	TRBJ2-1	-	TRBD2	CASSLRTSGRARNEQFF	TGCGCCAGCAGCCTCCGGACTAGCGGGAGGGCCCGCAATGAGCAGTTCTTC
TRBV6-4	TRBJ2-3	many	TRBD2	CASSEGLAGGDTQYF	TGTGCCAGCAGTGAGGGACTAGCGGGAGGAGATACGCAGTATTTT
TRBV5-1	TRBJ2-3	-	TRBD1	CASGRQGRSTDTQYF	TGCGCCAGCGGAAGACAGGGGCGATCCACAGATACGCAGTATTTT